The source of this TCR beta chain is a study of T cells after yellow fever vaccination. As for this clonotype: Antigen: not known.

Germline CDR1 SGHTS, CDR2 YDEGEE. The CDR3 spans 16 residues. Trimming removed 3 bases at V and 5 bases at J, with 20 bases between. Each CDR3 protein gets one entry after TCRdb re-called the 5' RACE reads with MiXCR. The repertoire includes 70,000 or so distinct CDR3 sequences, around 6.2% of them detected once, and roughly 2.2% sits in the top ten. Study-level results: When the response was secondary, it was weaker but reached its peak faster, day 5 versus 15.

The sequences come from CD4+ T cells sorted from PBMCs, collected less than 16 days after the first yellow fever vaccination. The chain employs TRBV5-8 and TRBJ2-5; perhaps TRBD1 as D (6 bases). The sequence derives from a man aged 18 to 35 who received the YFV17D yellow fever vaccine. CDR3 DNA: TGTGCCAGCAGCTGGCCTAATTCAGGGGCGCGGGAGACCCAGTACTTC. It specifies CASSWPNSGARETQYF.